Sequencing of this T cell receptor beta chain was carried out in a study of blood T cell repertoires in COVID-19. TCRdb's copy holds only in-frame clones and misses some; the assay was immunoSEQ multiplex PCR. This table has 200,000 to 250,000 clones, around 86% appearing once. The specimen was peripheral blood. The clonotype was recovered from a man older than 75 with acute or convalescent COVID-19.

The CDR3 nucleotides read TGTGCCAGCAGCCGCCAGCGGGCGGGTCGATTCTTC. This gives the protein CASSRQRAGRFF. This sequence joins TRBV13 and TRBJ2-1; TRBD2 is a possible D gene (6 bases). The V gene lost 5 bases and the J gene lost 16 bases, with 18 bases spanning the gap. The CDR3 length is 12 residues. Germline lookup yields CDR1 PRHDT and CDR2 FYEKMQ (reference sequence).